What follows is one TCR beta chain and its context. These data belong to a study of blood T cell repertoires in COVID-19. Study-level information: Samples came from the United States, Italy and Spain, spanning acute and convalescent COVID-19.

TCRdb keeps only in-frame clones here, not all; method: immunoSEQ multiplex PCR. The table lists around 140,000 clones, around 80% of them singletons. The CDR3 has 14 amino acids. V was pared by 6 bases and J by 4 bases, with 15 bases between. Germline CDR1 MNHNY, CDR2 SVGAGI (reference sequence). This TCR came from a man aged 60 to 69 with active or convalescent COVID-19. The chain uses TRBV6-6 and TRBJ2-5, with a weak D call TRBD2 (5 bases). The sample comprised peripheral blood. The CDR3 loop reads CASRRDNRGETQYF. CDR3 bases: TGTGCCAGCAGAAGAGACAACCGGGGAGAGACCCAGTACTTC.